These T cell receptor beta chains were read from a single sample in a study of T cell clones after liver transplantation. TCRdb's table, derived via immunoSEQ multiplex PCR, lists solely in-frame clones and lacks some. The sample lists about 25,000 clones, around 63% seen once, with approximately 2.9% in the top ten. The input for sequencing was CD4+ T cells from blood, taken before liver transplant. All receptors derive from a human donor who received a liver transplant. Both conserved end residues are part of each CDR3. D genes are given only for firm matches. The size of a clone is reported for some rows only, either as once, few or many, or as a class for expanded clones.

v_gene	abundance	j_gene	d_gene	CDR3nt	CDR3aa
TRBV5-6	-	TRBJ2-5	TRBD1	TGTGCCAGCAGCTTCACCAGGACAGGGAAGGGCGAGACCCAGTACTTC	CASSFTRTGKGETQYF
TRBV6-5	-	TRBJ1-5	TRBD1	TGTGCCAGCGCCGACAGGGGCAATCAGCCCCAGCATTTT	CASADRGNQPQHF
TRBV7-5	few	TRBJ2-2	-	TGTGTCAGAAGCTTCGACAACAGGCGCACCGGGGAGCTGTTTTTT	CVRSFDNRRTGELFF
TRBV6-1	few	TRBJ1-4	-	TGTGCCAGCCAGGAAGGGCGCGTGGGGGAAAAACTGTTTTTT	CASQEGRVGEKLFF
TRBV11-1	few	TRBJ1-2	TRBD1	TGTGCCAGCAGCCCAGGAGGGCAGGGGGCGCCAGGCTACACCTTC	CASSPGGQGAPGYTF
TRBV6-5	-	TRBJ2-7	-	TGTGCCAGCAGTTCGACACTCTACGAGCAGTACTTC	CASSSTLYEQYF
TRBV7-9	once	TRBJ1-3	-	TGTGCCAGCAGCTCACAGGGTTTTTCTGGAAACACCATATATTTT	CASSSQGFSGNTIYF
TRBV29-1	-	TRBJ1-1	-	TGCAGCGTTGATGGGTTTACTGAAGCTTTCTTT	CSVDGFTEAFF
TRBV19	-	TRBJ1-5	TRBD1	TGTGCCAGTAACACAGGGGAAGGGGATAGCAATCAGCCCCAGCATTTT	CASNTGEGDSNQPQHF
TRBV29-1	-	TRBJ2-6	TRBD1	TGCAGCGCCAGCACAGGGGGCACTGGGGCCAACGTCCTGACTTTC	CSASTGGTGANVLTF
TRBV5-4	-	TRBJ1-3	TRBD1	TGTGCCAGCAGCTTGGGCGGGACAGGGGTAAACACCATATATTTT	CASSLGGTGVNTIYF
TRBV18	-	TRBJ1-1	-	TGTGCCAGCTCACCGGAGGGGTTGAACACTGAAGCTTTCTTT	CASSPEGLNTEAFF
TRBV11-3	-	TRBJ2-1	-	TGTGCCAGCCGGGACAACTCCAATGAGCAGTTCTTC	CASRDNSNEQFF
TRBV7-8	medium-sized	TRBJ1-2	-	TGTGCCAGCAGCCCGGGTAGGGCAGGGCGGGAGGGCTACACCTTC	CASSPGRAGREGYTF